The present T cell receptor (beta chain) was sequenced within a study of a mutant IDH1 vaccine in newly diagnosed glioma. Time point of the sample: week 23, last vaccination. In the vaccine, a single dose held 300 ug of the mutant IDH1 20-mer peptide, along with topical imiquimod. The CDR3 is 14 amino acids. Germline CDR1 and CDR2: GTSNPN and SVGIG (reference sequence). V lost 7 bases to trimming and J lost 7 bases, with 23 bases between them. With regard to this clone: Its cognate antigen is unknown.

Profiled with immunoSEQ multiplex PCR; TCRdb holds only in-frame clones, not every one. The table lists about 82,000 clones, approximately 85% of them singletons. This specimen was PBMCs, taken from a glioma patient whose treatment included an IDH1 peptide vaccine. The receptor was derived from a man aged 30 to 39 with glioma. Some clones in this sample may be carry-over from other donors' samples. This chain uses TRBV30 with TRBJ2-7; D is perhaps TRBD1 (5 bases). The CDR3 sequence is CASTKGVPLREQYF. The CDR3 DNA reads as TGTGCCTCAACTAAAGGGGTACCTCTGAGAGAGCAGTACTTC.